This TCR beta chain is drawn from a study of T cells in Graves' hyperthyroidism and ophthalmopathy. The TCR beta CDR3 regions underwent amplification using RNA transcripts as the source. Using the HTBI primer set, a first-round RT-PCR was run on the TCR CDR3. MiXCR was run by TCRdb on the multiplex PCR reads, yielding one entry per CDR3 protein. The repertoire holds roughly 630,000 distinct CDR3 sequences, with approximately 14% as singletons. Study-level points and caveats: Expanded thyroid clonotypes (above 0.001) were mostly also found in blood. From stable hyperthyroidism, ophthalmopathy was separated by a 13 V-J model.

Notes on this clonotype: Antigen specificity is unknown. A much more abundant neighbour one base away suggests this may be a read error.

The V gene's germline CDR1 is ENHRY and CDR2 SYGVKD. Trimming left V 11 bases short and J 6 bases short, with 32 bases between. The CDR3 totals 17 residues. PBMCs were collected from an approximately 10 ml volume of fresh peripheral blood. The sequenced sample was blood. The source is a woman in her 30s with Graves' hyperthyroidism. The chain links TRBV10-3 to TRBJ2-7; D possibly uses TRBD1 or TRBD2 (6 bases each). CDR3 sequence reads: CAPPGGSRRAILGEQYF. The CDR3 bases are TGTGCCCCCCCTGGGGGCAGCAGGAGGGCCATCCTTGGCGAGCAGTACTTC.